Listed below are T cell receptor beta chains from one sample, sequenced in a study of identical twins. TCRdb re-called the 5' RACE reads with MiXCR, one entry per CDR3 protein. The sample carries 1.5 million to 2 million distinct CDR3 sequences, 25% to 35% recorded once. The sequenced sample was cord blood. Receptors were obtained from a newborn girl in good health. Each CDR3 is given with its conserved first and last residue. A D gene is named only where the DNA matches it firmly. Size is omitted from some rows. Given values are once, few, many or a class for expanded clones.

V gene	J gene	D gene	clone size	CDR3 DNA	CDR3 protein
TRBV11-1	TRBJ2-7	.	.	TGTGCCAGCAGCTTTCCGGGACTGCACTACGAGCAGTACTTC	CASSFPGLHYEQYF
TRBV6-6	TRBJ1-1	.	few	TGTGCCAGCAGTCGGGACAAGAACACTGAAGCTTTCTTT	CASSRDKNTEAFF
TRBV28	TRBJ1-2	TRBD1	few	TGTGCCAGCAGTTCAAAACAGGGGGCGCGGCATGGCTACACCTTC	CASSSKQGARHGYTF
TRBV28	TRBJ2-3	.	few	TGTGCCAGCACTACGACACCGCTTGGGGATACGCAGTATTTT	CASTTTPLGDTQYF
TRBV28	TRBJ2-1	TRBD2	few	TGTGCCAGCAGGAGACTAGCGGGGCAGTTCTTC	CASRRLAGQFF
TRBV12-3/TRBV12-4	TRBJ2-1	TRBD1	many	TGTGCCACCAACCCAAGACAGGGGGTCTCCTACAATGAGCAGTTCTTC	CATNPRQGVSYNEQFF
TRBV20-1	TRBJ2-1	.	few	TGCAGTGCTAGCGATCCAGGGAGGATGTATGAGCAGTTCTTC	CSASDPGRMYEQFF
TRBV7-4	TRBJ1-1	TRBD1	.	TGTGCCAGCAGCCCTAAACAGGGGAGGACCATGAACACTGAAGCTTTCTTT	CASSPKQGRTMNTEAFF
TRBV6-6	TRBJ1-6	TRBD1	.	TGTGCCAGCAGTTACTCGACCGGACAGGTTAATTCACCCCTCCACTTT	CASSYSTGQVNSPLHF
TRBV6-6	TRBJ1-2	.	.	TGTGCCAGCAGTTACTCTGGGGGAGACGATGGCTACACCTTC	CASSYSGGDDGYTF
TRBV18	TRBJ2-3	TRBD2	.	TGTGCCAGCTCACCGGGACTATGGACAGATACGCAGTATTTT	CASSPGLWTDTQYF
TRBV20-1	TRBJ2-7	TRBD2	few	TGCAGTGCTCCCGGGACTAGCGGGGACTCCTACGAGCAGTACTTC	CSAPGTSGDSYEQYF
TRBV5-1	TRBJ2-7	.	few	TGCGCCAGCAGCTTGGACAGGACTTTCTCCTACGAGCAGTACTTC	CASSLDRTFSYEQYF
TRBV9	TRBJ2-1	TRBD2	.	TGTGCCAGCAGCGATTTTAGCGGGAGGTACAATGAGCAGTTCTTC	CASSDFSGRYNEQFF
TRBV2	TRBJ1-6	TRBD1	.	TGTGCCAGCAGTCTTGACAGGGGCGAGTATAATTCACCCCTCCACTTT	CASSLDRGEYNSPLHF
TRBV6-5	TRBJ1-5	.	.	TGTGCCAGCAGTTACTCGGGGCAGGGGAAGGGGGGAAATCAGCCCCAGCATTTT	CASSYSGQGKGGNQPQHF
TRBV20-1	TRBJ1-2	TRBD1	few	TGCAGCGCAAGCCCCGGGACAGGGGGCTTTGGCTACACCTTC	CSASPGTGGFGYTF
TRBV19	TRBJ2-5	.	.	TGTGCCAGTAGTAGGGATGTAGGGACCCAGTACTTC	CASSRDVGTQYF
TRBV2	TRBJ2-7	TRBD2	few	TGTGCCAGCCTTCTGGGACTAGTCACTTACGAGCAGTACTTC	CASLLGLVTYEQYF
TRBV2	TRBJ2-7	TRBD2	.	TGTGCCAGCAGAAGGGAACTAGCGGGGTACGAGCGGTACTTC	CASRRELAGYERYF
TRBV18	TRBJ1-5	TRBD1	few	TGTGCCAGCTCACCATCGGCACAGGGGAGCAATCAGCCCCAGCATTTT	CASSPSAQGSNQPQHF
TRBV2	TRBJ2-3	TRBD2	few	TGTGCCAGCGCTCCTGGACTAGCGGAAAGCACAGATACGCAGTATTTT	CASAPGLAESTDTQYF
TRBV20-1	TRBJ2-1	TRBD1	.	TGCAGTGCTCGGGGACAGGGTACCTACGAGCAGTTCTTC	CSARGQGTYEQFF
TRBV20-1	TRBJ2-7	TRBD2	few	TGCAGTGCTAGAGGTAATAGCGGGGGGCGCCGATTCTACGAGCAGTACTTC	CSARGNSGGRRFYEQYF
TRBV10-3	TRBJ2-3	.	many	TGTGCCATCAGTGAGTCCGGCGGCGCAGATACGCAGTATTTT	CAISESGGADTQYF
TRBV5-1	TRBJ2-1	TRBD2	.	TGCGCCAGCAGCGACACTCTAGCGGGGACTTACAATGAGCAGTTCTTC	CASSDTLAGTYNEQFF
TRBV4-2	TRBJ2-7	.	.	TGTGCCAGCCGTTTACTAGGCGCGGAAGACGAGCAGTACTTC	CASRLLGAEDEQYF
TRBV7-2	TRBJ2-3	TRBD2	many	TGTGCCAGCAGCATACCACAAGGACTAGCGGGTAGCACAGATACGCAGTATTTT	CASSIPQGLAGSTDTQYF
TRBV12-3/TRBV12-4	TRBJ2-3	TRBD1	few	TGTGCCAGCAGTCGGAGACAGGGGGCGAAATCAGATACGCAGTATTTT	CASSRRQGAKSDTQYF
TRBV5-1	TRBJ1-4	TRBD1	.	TGCGCCAGCAGCTTGGACAGGGGGGCTAATGAAAAACTGTTTTTT	CASSLDRGANEKLFF
TRBV21-1	TRBJ2-5	.	.	TGTGCCAGCAGCAAAGCCGGGACCCGCCAAGAGACCCAGTACTTC	CASSKAGTRQETQYF
TRBV15	TRBJ2-3	.	.	TGTGCCACCAGCACCTTTCCGGACGGAAACACAGATACGCAGTATTTT	CATSTFPDGNTDTQYF
TRBV12-3/TRBV12-4	TRBJ2-1	TRBD2	few	TGTGCCGGCACTGGGACTAGCGGGGGGGAGGGACAGTTCTTC	CAGTGTSGGEGQFF
TRBV12-3/TRBV12-4	TRBJ1-2	.	.	TGTGCCAGCAGTTTAGAATTCCGGACGGACCTATATGGCTACACCTTC	CASSLEFRTDLYGYTF
TRBV12-3/TRBV12-4	TRBJ2-1	TRBD2	.	TGTGCCAGCAGGGCCCTAGCGGGAGAGTACAATGAGCAGTTCTTC	CASRALAGEYNEQFF
TRBV20-1	TRBJ1-5	.	.	TGCAGTGCTAGTCTATTCACAGGCCTCAATCAGCCCCAGCATTTT	CSASLFTGLNQPQHF
TRBV3-1	TRBJ2-1	TRBD2	.	TGTGCCAGCAGCCCAGCGACTAGCGGGAGAAAGGGGGGGCAGTTCTTC	CASSPATSGRKGGQFF
TRBV21-1	TRBJ1-6	.	once	TGTGCCAGCAGCAAAGCTCCCTATAATTCACCCCTCCACTTT	CASSKAPYNSPLHF
TRBV3-1	TRBJ2-1	TRBD2	.	TGTGCCAGCAGCCAAGACTCCGGGACTAACAATGAGCAGTTCTTC	CASSQDSGTNNEQFF
TRBV20-1	TRBJ2-7	.	.	TGCAGTGCTGGATATGACAGTTTTCCCCTGAGCTCCTACAATGAGCAGTACTTC	CSAGYDSFPLSSYNEQYF
TRBV20-1	TRBJ2-7	.	.	TGCAGTGCTAGAGACGGGAGGACAGATGGGGTGGAGCAGTACTTC	CSARDGRTDGVEQYF
TRBV5-8	TRBJ1-2	.	.	TGTGCCAGCAGCTTGGCTAGGGGGTACTATGGCTACACCTTC	CASSLARGYYGYTF
TRBV7-9	TRBJ1-2	.	.	TGTGCCAGCAGCAGGTCCGGGTCACCTAGAGACTACACCTTC	CASSRSGSPRDYTF